This TCR beta chain was obtained from a study of graft-versus-host responses after intestinal transplantation. Overall study context: Recipients received multivisceral, liver-intestinal, or isolated intestinal transplants.

Germline CDR1 and CDR2: MNHNS and SASEGT. From its first to its last residue, the CDR3 has 14 amino acids. The table came from immunoSEQ multiplex PCR; TCRdb's copy has only in-frame clones and leaves some out. The repertoire holds 100,000 to 140,000 clones, roughly 87% seen once, with less than 0.85% in the top ten. Worth noting for this clone: Its specificity is unknown. No DNA is shown, since the ends of the CDR3 on it are uncertain; the CDR3 is the one TCRdb lists.

The chain uses TRBV6-1 and TRBJ1-6; the table's TRBD1 call for D was not verified on the DNA. The source is a human donor who was the organ donor for an intestinal transplant. The sample was unstimulated CD4+ T cells sorted from spleen or lymph node cells, taken before transplant. The CDR3 sequence is CASILGQGGSPLHF.